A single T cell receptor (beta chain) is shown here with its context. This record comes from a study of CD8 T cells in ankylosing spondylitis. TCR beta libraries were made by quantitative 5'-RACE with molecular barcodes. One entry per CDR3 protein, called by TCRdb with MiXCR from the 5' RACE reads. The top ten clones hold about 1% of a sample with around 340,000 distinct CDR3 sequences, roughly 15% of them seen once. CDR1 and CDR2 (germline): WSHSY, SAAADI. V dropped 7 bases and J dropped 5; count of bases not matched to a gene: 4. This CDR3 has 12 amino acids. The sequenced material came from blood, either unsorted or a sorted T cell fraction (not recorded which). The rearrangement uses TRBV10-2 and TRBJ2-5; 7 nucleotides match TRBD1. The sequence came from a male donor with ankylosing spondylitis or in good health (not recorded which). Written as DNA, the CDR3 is TGCGCCAGCACTTTACAGGGGGAGACCCAGTACTTC. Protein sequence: CASTLQGETQYF.